This paragraph reports one T cell receptor (beta chain). This entry belongs to a study of CD8 T cell repertoires and HIV-1 epitope variants. Study summary: Separate from the cultures, 1M uncultured T cells served as baseline.

Survey-depth immunoSEQ sequencing covered TCR beta CDR3 regions. TCRdb keeps only in-frame clones here, not all; method: immunoSEQ multiplex PCR. The sample records tens of thousands of clones, 74% being singletons. The germline CDR1 and CDR2 sequences are LGHNA and YNFKEQ. Trimming removed 3 bases from V and 5 bases from J; junction bases left unmatched: 1. CDR3 length: 16 residues. The rearrangement links TRBV4-2 to TRBJ2-1, with TRBD2 matching over 16 bases. Sample: uncultured baseline CD8+ T cells from peripheral blood mononuclear cells (PBMCs). The receptor comes from a male donor with HIV. CDR3 sequence (DNA): TGTGCCAGCAGCCATGGGACTAGCGGGGGGGACAATGAGCAGTTCTTC. This codes for CASSHGTSGGDNEQFF.